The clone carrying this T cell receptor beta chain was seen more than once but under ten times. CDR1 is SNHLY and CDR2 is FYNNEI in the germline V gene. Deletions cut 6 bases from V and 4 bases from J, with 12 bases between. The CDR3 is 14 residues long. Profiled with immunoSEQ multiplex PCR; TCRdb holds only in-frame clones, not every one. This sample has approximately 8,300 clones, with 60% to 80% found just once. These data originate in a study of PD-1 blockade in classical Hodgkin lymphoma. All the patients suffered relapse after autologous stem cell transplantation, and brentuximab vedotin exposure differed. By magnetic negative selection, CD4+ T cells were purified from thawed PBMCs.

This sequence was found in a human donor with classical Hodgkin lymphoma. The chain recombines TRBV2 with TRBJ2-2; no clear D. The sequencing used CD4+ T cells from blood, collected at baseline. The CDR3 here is CASSQSRTTGELFF. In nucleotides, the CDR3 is TGTGCCAGCAGCCAGTCCCGGACCACCGGGGAGCTGTTTTTT.